Listed below are T cell receptor beta chains from one sample, sequenced in a study of blood T cell repertoires in COVID-19. Only in-frame clones appear in the TCRdb table, and some are missing; sequencing was by immunoSEQ multiplex PCR. The sample has just over 75,000 clones; over 80% are singletons. The sequenced sample consisted of peripheral blood. Every receptor here comes from a man aged 60 to 75 with active or convalescent COVID-19. Both conserved end residues are part of each CDR3. The D gene is left open where the match is weak. Size is omitted from some rows. Given values are once, few, many or a class for expanded clones.

-	TRBV5-1	TRBD1	TRBJ1-1	CASSLTGVTEAFF	TGCGCCAGCAGCTTGACAGGGGTTACTGAAGCTTTCTTT
-	TRBV7-2	-	TRBJ1-3	CASTSFGGSGNTIYF	TGTGCCAGCACATCCTTTGGGGGGTCAGGAAACACCATATATTTT
-	TRBV2	TRBD2	TRBJ2-1	CASSDSRGGRVEQFF	TGTGCCAGCAGTGACTCTAGGGGCGGGAGAGTAGAGCAGTTCTTC
-	TRBV19	TRBD1	TRBJ1-6	CASSIRQGAKNWSPLHF	TGTGCCAGTAGTATTAGACAGGGGGCGAAAAATTGGTCACCCCTCCACTTT
-	TRBV19	-	TRBJ1-1	CAGGDSTNTEAFF	TGTGCTGGGGGGGACTCTACGAACACTGAAGCTTTCTTT
-	TRBV9	TRBD2	TRBJ2-1	CASSVAGGPYNEQFF	TGTGCCAGCAGCGTAGCGGGGGGGCCCTACAATGAGCAGTTCTTC
-	TRBV10-3	TRBD2	TRBJ2-7	CAISARPLAGGLYEQYF	TGTGCCATCAGTGCCCGTCCACTAGCGGGGGGGCTGTACGAGCAGTACTTC
-	TRBV29-1	-	TRBJ2-1	CSVGQTDGGEQFF	TGCAGCGTTGGTCAGACTGACGGAGGTGAGCAGTTCTTC
-	TRBV3-1/TRBV3-2	TRBD1	TRBJ1-2	CASSQGGTGATNYGYTF	TGTGCCAGCAGCCAAGGAGGGACAGGGGCCACTAACTATGGCTACACCTTC
-	TRBV14	-	TRBJ1-2	CASSQAGANYGYTF	TGTGCCAGCAGCCAAGCCGGAGCTAACTATGGCTACACCTTC
-	TRBV5-6	-	TRBJ1-6	CASSPGDRLINSPLHF	TGTGCCAGCAGCCCGGGGGACCGACTCATTAATTCACCCCTCCACTTT
once	TRBV11-2	-	TRBJ1-2	CASSFRVRDTPVRGYTF	TGTGCCAGCAGCTTCCGAGTCCGGGACACCCCTGTTAGGGGCTACACCTTC
-	TRBV5-8	TRBD1	TRBJ2-7	CASSLGQGLGYEQYF	TGTGCCAGCAGCTTAGGACAGGGGCTGGGGTACGAGCAGTACTTC
-	TRBV18	-	TRBJ1-1	CASSPLSIHDTMNTEAFF	TGTGCCAGCTCACCACTGTCGATTCATGACACGATGAACACTGAAGCTTTCTTT
-	TRBV2	TRBD1	TRBJ1-2	CASSDTTGVAGYTF	TGTGCCAGCAGTGACACTACAGGGGTCGCTGGCTACACCTTC
-	TRBV7-9	TRBD2	TRBJ2-7	CASSPGTSRDEQYF	TGTGCCAGCAGCCCAGGGACTAGCCGCGACGAGCAGTACTTC
-	TRBV6-2/TRBV6-3	-	TRBJ2-1	CASSYFGGNEQFF	TGTGCCAGCAGTTATTTCGGAGGGAATGAGCAGTTCTTC
few	TRBV10-3	-	TRBJ1-1	CAIRKTGTEAFF	TGTGCCATCAGGAAAACGGGGACTGAAGCTTTCTTT
-	TRBV6-2/TRBV6-3	TRBD1	TRBJ2-5	CASSYSTGVRTQYF	TGTGCCAGCAGTTACTCGACAGGGGTTCGGACCCAGTACTTC
-	TRBV6-5	-	TRBJ2-7	CASRAKQGSYEQYF	TGTGCCAGCAGAGCAAAACAGGGCTCCTACGAGCAGTACTTC
-	TRBV7-9	-	TRBJ1-1	CASSSSREDTEAFF	TGTGCCAGCAGCTCAAGCCGGGAGGACACTGAAGCTTTCTTT
-	TRBV7-9	-	TRBJ1-4	CASSLSRQSNEKLFF	TGTGCCAGCAGCCTTTCCCGACAGTCAAATGAAAAACTGTTTTTT
-	TRBV10-3	-	TRBJ2-1	CAISEGVSGLNEQFF	TGTGCCATCAGTGAGGGGGTGTCCGGACTCAATGAGCAGTTCTTC
-	TRBV9	-	TRBJ1-3	CASSTLGGRPGNTIYF	TGTGCCAGCAGCACTCTCGGGGGGCGGCCTGGAAACACCATATATTTT
once	TRBV6-5	-	TRBJ2-7	CASSRIGSSYEQYF	TGTGCCAGCAGCCGAATCGGGAGCTCCTACGAGCAGTACTTC
-	TRBV7-8	-	TRBJ1-1	CASSSRRQAAYTEAFF	TGTGCCAGCAGCTCAAGGAGGCAGGCCGCTTACACTGAAGCTTTCTTT
once	TRBV10-1	-	TRBJ1-6	CASSGHPLLHF	TGCGCCAGCAGTGGACACCCCCTCCTCCACTTT
-	TRBV6-5	-	TRBJ1-2	CASSYSGTLDRGYTF	TGTGCCAGCAGTTACTCGGGGACACTAGACCGGGGCTACACCTTC
-	TRBV7-2	-	TRBJ2-2	CASRSGTTNTGELFF	TGTGCCAGCAGATCCGGGACAACGAACACCGGGGAGCTGTTTTTT
few	TRBV14	-	TRBJ2-3	CASSPLEVRNTQYF	TGTGCCAGCAGCCCCCTAGAAGTTAGGAATACGCAGTATTTT
once	TRBV5-1	TRBD2	TRBJ2-3	CASSSGGPDTQYF	TGCGCCAGCAGTTCGGGGGGGCCAGATACGCAGTATTTT
-	TRBV5-6	TRBD2	TRBJ2-2	CASSSRAGGRVTGELFF	TGTGCCAGCAGCTCCCGTGCGGGGGGGCGCGTCACCGGGGAGCTGTTTTTT
few	TRBV7-9	TRBD1	TRBJ1-4	CASSQGQGHEKLFF	TGTGCCAGCAGCCAGGGACAGGGACATGAAAAACTGTTTTTT
-	TRBV5-4	TRBD1	TRBJ1-1	CASSTTLTGATRNTEAFF	TGTGCCAGCAGTACTACGCTGACAGGGGCGACCAGGAACACTGAAGCTTTCTTT
-	TRBV6-2/TRBV6-3	TRBD1	TRBJ1-2	CASSYSGTENYGYTF	TGTGCCAGCAGTTACTCGGGGACAGAAAACTATGGCTACACCTTC
-	TRBV25-1	-	TRBJ1-2	CASSPSSSANYGYTF	TGTGCCAGCAGTCCCAGTTCGTCCGCTAACTATGGCTACACCTTC
-	TRBV2	-	TRBJ1-1	CASGGVGTEAFF	TGTGCCAGCGGGGGGGTGGGCACTGAAGCTTTCTTT